This T cell receptor (beta chain) was captured in a study of blood T cells in healthy people across ages. General observations from the study: Long-lived donors carried more naive CD4+ cells and greater diversity than aged donors.

A second 7 to 11 cycle PCR used barcoded and J-beta primers. From the 5' RACE reads, TCRdb called clonotypes with MiXCR, one entry per CDR3 protein. The table shows 650,000 to 1,000,000 distinct CDR3 sequences, with approximately 35% occurring only once. Points on this clonotype: The antigen remains undetermined.

The CDR3 has 12 residues. Trimming left V 3 bases short and J 6 bases short, with 8 bases between. Germline values: CDR1 SEHNR, CDR2 FQNEAQ (reference sequence). Sequencing input: blood. The TCR comes from a man aged 18 to 29 in good health. V and J are TRBV7-9 and TRBJ1-2; weak D call: TRBD1 (6 bases). The CDR3: CASSFRGHGYTF. The DNA of the CDR3 is TGTGCCAGCAGCTTCCGGGGGCATGGCTACACCTTC. Filled out from reference TRBV7-9 and TRBJ1-2, the complete variable domain reads DTGVSQNPRHKITKRGQNVTFRCDPISEHNRLYWYRQTLGQGPEFLTYFQNEAQLEKSRLLSDRFSAERPKGSFSTLEIQRTEQGDSAMYLCASSFRGHGYTFGSGTRLTVV.